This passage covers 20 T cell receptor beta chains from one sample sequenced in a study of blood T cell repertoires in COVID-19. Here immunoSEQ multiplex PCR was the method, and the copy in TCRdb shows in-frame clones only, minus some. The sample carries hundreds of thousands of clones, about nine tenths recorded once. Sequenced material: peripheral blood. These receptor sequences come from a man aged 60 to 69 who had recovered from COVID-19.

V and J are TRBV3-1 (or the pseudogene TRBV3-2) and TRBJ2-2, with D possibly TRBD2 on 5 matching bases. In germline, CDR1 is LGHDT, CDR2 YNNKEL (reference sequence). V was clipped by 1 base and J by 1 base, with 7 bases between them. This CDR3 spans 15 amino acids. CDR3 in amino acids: CASSQARGNTGELFF. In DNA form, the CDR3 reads TGTGCCAGCAGCCAAGCACGGGGGAACACCGGGGAGCTGTTTTTT.

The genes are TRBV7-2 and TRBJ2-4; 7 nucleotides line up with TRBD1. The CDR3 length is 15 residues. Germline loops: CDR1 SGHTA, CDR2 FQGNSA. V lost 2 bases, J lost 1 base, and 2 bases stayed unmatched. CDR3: CASSLQTGAKNIQYF. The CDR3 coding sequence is TGTGCCAGCAGCTTACAGACAGGGGCCAAAAACATTCAGTACTTC.

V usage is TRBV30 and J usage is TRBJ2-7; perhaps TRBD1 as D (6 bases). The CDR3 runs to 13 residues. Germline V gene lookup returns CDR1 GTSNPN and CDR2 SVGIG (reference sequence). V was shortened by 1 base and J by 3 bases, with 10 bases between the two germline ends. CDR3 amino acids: CAWSAGQDYEQYF. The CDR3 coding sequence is TGTGCCTGGAGTGCGGGACAAGACTACGAGCAGTACTTC.

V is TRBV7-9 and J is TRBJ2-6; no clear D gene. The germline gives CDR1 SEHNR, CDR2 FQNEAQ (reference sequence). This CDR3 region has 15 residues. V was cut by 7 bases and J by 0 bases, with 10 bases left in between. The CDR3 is CASTLRSSGANVLTF. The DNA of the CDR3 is TGTGCCAGCACCCTTCGGAGCTCTGGGGCCAACGTCCTGACTTTC. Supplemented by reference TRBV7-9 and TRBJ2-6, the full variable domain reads DTGVSQNPRHKITKRGQNVTFRCDPISEHNRLYWYRQTLGQGPEFLTYFQNEAQLEKSRLLSDRFSAERPKGSFSTLEIQRTEQGDSAMYLCASTLRSSGANVLTFGAGSRLTVL.

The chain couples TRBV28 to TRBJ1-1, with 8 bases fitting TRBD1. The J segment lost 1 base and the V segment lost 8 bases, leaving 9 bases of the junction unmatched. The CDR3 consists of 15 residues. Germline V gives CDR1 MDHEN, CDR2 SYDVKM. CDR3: CASGIGDRTNTEAFF. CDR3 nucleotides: TGTGCCAGCGGTATTGGGGACAGGACGAACACTGAAGCTTTCTTT. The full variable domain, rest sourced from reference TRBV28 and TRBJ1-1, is DVKVTQSSRYLVKRTGEKVFLECVQDMDHENMFWYRQDPGLGLRLIYFSYDVKMKEKGDIPEGYSVSREKKERFSLILESASTNQTSMYLCASGIGDRTNTEAFFGQGTRLTVV.

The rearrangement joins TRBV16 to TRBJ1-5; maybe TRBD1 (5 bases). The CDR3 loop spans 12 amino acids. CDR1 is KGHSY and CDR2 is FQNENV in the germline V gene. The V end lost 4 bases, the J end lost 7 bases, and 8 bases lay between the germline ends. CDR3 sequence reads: CASSPGGQPQHF. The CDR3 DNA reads TGTGCCAGCAGCCCCGGGGGGCAGCCCCAGCATTTT.

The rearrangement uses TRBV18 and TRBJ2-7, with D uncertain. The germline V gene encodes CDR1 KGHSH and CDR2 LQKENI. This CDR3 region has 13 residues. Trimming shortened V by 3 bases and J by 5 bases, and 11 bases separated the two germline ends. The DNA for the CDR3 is TGTGCCAGCTCACCCTTGGGTGAGGACGAGCAGTACTTC. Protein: CASSPLGEDEQYF.

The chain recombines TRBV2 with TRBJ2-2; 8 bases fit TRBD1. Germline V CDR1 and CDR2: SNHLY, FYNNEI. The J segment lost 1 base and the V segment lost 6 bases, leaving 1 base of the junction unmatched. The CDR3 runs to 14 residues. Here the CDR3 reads CASRGQENTGELFF. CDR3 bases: TGTGCCAGCAGGGGACAGGAGAACACCGGGGAGCTGTTTTTT.

The CDR3 loop is CASRPSGGNEQFF. CDR3 bases: TGTGCCAGCAGACCATCAGGGGGGAATGAGCAGTTCTTC. The chain recombines TRBV7-9 with TRBJ2-1; TRBD1 might be the D (7 bases). CDR3 length: 13 residues. Germline lookup yields CDR1 SEHNR and CDR2 FQNEAQ (reference sequence). Trimming pared 6 bases from V and 7 bases from J, leaving 13 bases between.

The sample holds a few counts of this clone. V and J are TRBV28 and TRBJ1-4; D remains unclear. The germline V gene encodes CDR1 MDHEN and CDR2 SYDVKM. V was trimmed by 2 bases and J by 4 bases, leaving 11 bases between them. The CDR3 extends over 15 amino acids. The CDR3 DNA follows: TGTGCCAGCAGTTTACCACTGGGAGGTAATGAAAAACTGTTTTTT. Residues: CASSLPLGGNEKLFF.

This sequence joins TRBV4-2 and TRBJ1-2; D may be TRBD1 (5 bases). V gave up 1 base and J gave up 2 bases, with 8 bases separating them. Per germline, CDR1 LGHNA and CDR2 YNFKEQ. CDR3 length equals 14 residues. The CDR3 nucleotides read TGTGCCAGCAGCCAAGCCGGACACAACTATGGCTACACCTTC. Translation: CASSQAGHNYGYTF.

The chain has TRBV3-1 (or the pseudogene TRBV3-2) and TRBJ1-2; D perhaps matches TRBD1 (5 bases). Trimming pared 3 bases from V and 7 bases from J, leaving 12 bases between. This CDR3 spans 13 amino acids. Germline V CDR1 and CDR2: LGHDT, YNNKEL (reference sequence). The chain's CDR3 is CASSQGRVGGYTF. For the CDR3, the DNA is TGTGCCAGCAGCCAGGGGCGCGTGGGTGGCTACACCTTC.

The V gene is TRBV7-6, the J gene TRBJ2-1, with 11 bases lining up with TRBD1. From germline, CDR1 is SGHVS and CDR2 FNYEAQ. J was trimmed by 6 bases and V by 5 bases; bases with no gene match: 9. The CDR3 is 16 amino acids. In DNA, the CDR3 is TGTGCCAGCAGCAACACGGGACAGGGGGGCGGCAATGAGCAGTTCTTC. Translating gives CASSNTGQGGGNEQFF. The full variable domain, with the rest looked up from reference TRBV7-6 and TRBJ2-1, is GAGVSQSPRYKVTKRGQDVALRCDPISGHVSLYWYRQALGQGPEFLTYFNYEAQQDKSGLPNDRFSAERPEGSISTLTIQRTEQRDSAMYRCASSNTGQGGGNEQFFGPGTRLTVL.

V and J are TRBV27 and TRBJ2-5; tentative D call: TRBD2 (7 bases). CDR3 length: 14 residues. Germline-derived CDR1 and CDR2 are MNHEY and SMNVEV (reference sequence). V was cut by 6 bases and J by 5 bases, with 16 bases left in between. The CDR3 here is CASRLGGAAETQYF. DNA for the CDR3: TGTGCCAGCAGGCTGGGGGGGGCCGCGGAGACCCAGTACTTC.

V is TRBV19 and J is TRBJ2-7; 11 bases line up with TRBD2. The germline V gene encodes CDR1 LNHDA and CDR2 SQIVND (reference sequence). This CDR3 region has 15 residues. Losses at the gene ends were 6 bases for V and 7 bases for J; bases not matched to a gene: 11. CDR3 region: CASSPIAGGPGEQYF. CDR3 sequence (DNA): TGTGCCAGTAGCCCTATAGCGGGAGGGCCGGGTGAGCAGTACTTC. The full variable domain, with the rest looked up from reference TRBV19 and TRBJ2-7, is DGGITQSPKYLFRKEGQNVTLSCEQNLNHDAMYWYRQDPGQGLRLIYYSQIVNDFQKGDIAEGYSVSREKKESFPLTVTSAQKNPTAFYLCASSPIAGGPGEQYFGPGTRLTVT.

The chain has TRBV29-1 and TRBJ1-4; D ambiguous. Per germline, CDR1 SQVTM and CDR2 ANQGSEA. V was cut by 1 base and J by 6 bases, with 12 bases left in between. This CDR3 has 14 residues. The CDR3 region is CSVEVQQAHEKLFF. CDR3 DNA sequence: TGCAGCGTTGAAGTCCAGCAGGCTCATGAAAAACTGTTTTTT.

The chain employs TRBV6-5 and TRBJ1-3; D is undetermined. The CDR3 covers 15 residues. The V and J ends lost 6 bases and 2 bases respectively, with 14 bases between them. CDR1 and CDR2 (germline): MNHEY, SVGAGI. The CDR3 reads CASSARPGTGNTIYF. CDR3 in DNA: TGTGCCAGCAGCGCACGGCCGGGTACTGGAAACACCATATATTTT.

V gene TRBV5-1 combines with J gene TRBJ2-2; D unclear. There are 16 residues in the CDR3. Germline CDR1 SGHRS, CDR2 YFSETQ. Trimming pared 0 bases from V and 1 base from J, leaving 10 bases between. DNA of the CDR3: TGCGCCAGCAGCTTGGAACTGGGCAAGAACACCGGGGAGCTGTTTTTT. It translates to CASSLELGKNTGELFF.

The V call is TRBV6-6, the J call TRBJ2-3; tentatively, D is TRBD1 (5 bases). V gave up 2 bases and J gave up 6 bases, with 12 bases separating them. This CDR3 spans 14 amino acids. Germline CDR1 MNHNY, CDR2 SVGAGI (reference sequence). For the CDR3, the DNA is TGTGCCAGCAGTTACCTGACAGCCGGGGATACGCAGTATTTT. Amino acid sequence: CASSYLTAGDTQYF.

The CDR3 protein is CASSFPGGDTQYF. In DNA, the CDR3 is TGTGCCAGCAGCTTCCCAGGAGGGGATACGCAGTATTTT. This sequence joins TRBV7-9 and TRBJ2-3, with D possibly being TRBD2 (6 bases). Germline V gene lookup returns CDR1 SEHNR and CDR2 FQNEAQ (reference sequence). CDR3 length: 13 residues. V lost 3 bases and J lost 6, with 10 bases in between.